These T cell receptor beta chains were read from a single sample in a study of shared clonotypes between healthy human individuals. Clones were sequenced by immunoSEQ multiplex PCR, and TCRdb holds only the in-frame ones, with some missing. Among around 2.5 million clones, roughly 93% were seen once, and the ten largest hold about 0.39%. The source material was naive CD4+ T cells from PBMCs. These TCRs come from a man between 18 and 35 years old in good health. Some clones in this sample may be carry-over from other donors' samples. Both conserved end residues are part of each CDR3. A D gene is named only where the DNA matches it firmly. A row's size may be missing; if present it is once, few, many or a size class.

CDR3 length	D gene	V gene	J gene	clone size	CDR3 DNA	CDR3 protein
16	NA	TRBV19	TRBJ2-6	NA	TGTGCCAGTAGGAAGATACAGGGTTCCGGGGCCAACGTCCTGACTTTC	CASRKIQGSGANVLTF
16	NA	TRBV5-1	TRBJ2-5	NA	TGCGCCAGCAGCTTGGGGCATGGGGCGCGACGAGAGACCCAGTACTTC	CASSLGHGARRETQYF
10	NA	TRBV20-1	TRBJ1-1	NA	TGCAGCGCTAGAGAATTTGAAGCTTTCTTT	CSAREFEAFF
13	TRBD1	TRBV2	TRBJ1-2	NA	TGTGCCAGGGACTTAAGAGGGGGCTGGGGCTACACCTTC	CARDLRGGWGYTF
17	TRBD1	TRBV7-8	TRBJ2-7	NA	TGTGCCAGCAGCAAGTCCCGGGACAGGGTTGGTTCCTACGAGCAGTACTTC	CASSKSRDRVGSYEQYF
15	NA	TRBV28	TRBJ2-6	NA	TGTGCCAGCAGTCTACAGGGCTCTGGGGCCAACGTCCTGACTTTC	CASSLQGSGANVLTF
16	TRBD1	TRBV5-6	TRBJ1-5	NA	TGTGCCAGCAGCTCGGGACAGGGAGGGGGCAATCAGCCCCAGCATTTT	CASSSGQGGGNQPQHF
14	NA	TRBV5-1	TRBJ2-3	NA	TGCGCCAGCAGCACCTCGACTAGTTTGGATCCGCAGTATTTT	CASSTSTSLDPQYF
15	NA	TRBV4-1	TRBJ1-4	NA	TGCGCCAGCAGCCAAGTGGGCGGGAGGGGAGAAAAACTGTTTTTT	CASSQVGGRGEKLFF
16	NA	TRBV18	TRBJ1-3	NA	TGTGCCAGCTCACAAAACGGACTCCGCTCTGGAAACACCATATATTTT	CASSQNGLRSGNTIYF
15	NA	TRBV7-3	TRBJ2-2	once	TGTGCCAGCAGCTTATTACCCGCGAACACCGGGGAGCTGTTTTTT	CASSLLPANTGELFF
13	NA	TRBV25-1	TRBJ1-2	NA	TGTGCCAGCAGTGAGGCTGGGGAGGAGGGCTACACCTTC	CASSEAGEEGYTF
15	NA	TRBV5-1	TRBJ2-3	once	TGCGCCAGCAGCTTGTTAGGTGGTGGCACAGATACGCAGTATTTT	CASSLLGGGTDTQYF
15	NA	TRBV11-2	TRBJ1-2	NA	TGTGCCAGCAGCTTAGGTGGCAGGCGGAACTATGGCTACACCTTC	CASSLGGRRNYGYTF
14	TRBD2	TRBV9	TRBJ2-7	NA	TGTGCCAGCAGCGGAACCGGGACTACCTACGAGCAGTACTTC	CASSGTGTTYEQYF
16	TRBD1	TRBV12-5	TRBJ1-2	NA	TGTGCTAGTGGTTTTACGGGACAGGGGGCGCCGCATGGCTACACCTTC	CASGFTGQGAPHGYTF
16	TRBD1	TRBV7-3	TRBJ1-5	NA	TGTGCCAACCGTAACAGGGGAGGCTTTAGCAATCAGCCCCAGCATTTT	CANRNRGGFSNQPQHF
11	NA	TRBV9	TRBJ1-2	NA	TGTGCCAGCAGCGTAAATAGAAGCTACACCTTC	CASSVNRSYTF
13	NA	TRBV2	TRBJ2-3	NA	TGTGCCAGCAGTGAACAGGGTTTAGATACGCAGTATTTT	CASSEQGLDTQYF
13	NA	TRBV7-3	TRBJ1-1	once	TGTGCCAGCAGCAAAGACGTGAACACTGAAGCTTTCTTT	CASSKDVNTEAFF
17	TRBD2	TRBV10-3	TRBJ2-1	NA	TGTGCCATCAGTTCTTCCGGGACTAGCGGGTTTGGCAATGAGCAGTTCTTC	CAISSSGTSGFGNEQFF
14	NA	TRBV5-1	TRBJ2-2	NA	TGCGCCAGCAGCCTCGACAGGTGGGGTGGGGAGCTGTTTTTT	CASSLDRWGGELFF
14	TRBD1	TRBV7-2	TRBJ2-7	NA	TGTGCCAGCAGCTCCCCGGGACAGGGTGGCGAGCAGTACTTC	CASSSPGQGGEQYF
15	TRBD1	TRBV7-8	TRBJ1-1	NA	TGTGCCAGCAGCTTAGTGGGGCAGGGGGCCACTGAAGCTTTCTTT	CASSLVGQGATEAFF
14	NA	TRBV7-9	TRBJ1-2	NA	TGTGCCAGCAGCTTAGCGCGGTCTTCCTATGGCTACACCTTC	CASSLARSSYGYTF
13	NA	TRBV11-1	TRBJ1-2	NA	TGTGCCAGCAGCTTAGAGGTGACCTCGACGCTTAACTTC	CASSLEVTSTLNF
14	NA	TRBV5-1	TRBJ1-2	once	TGCGCCAGCAGCCCCCAGCGCTCGGACTATGGCTACACCTTC	CASSPQRSDYGYTF
16	NA	TRBV28	TRBJ1-1	NA	TGTGCCAGCAGTTTATACCCTGACAGGATGAACACTGAAGCTTTCTTT	CASSLYPDRMNTEAFF